This TCR beta chain appears in the sequencing data of a study of T-cell memory formation after mild COVID-19. Looking at the study overall: The TCR clusters were mostly specific to one donor.

Barcoded TCR alpha and TCR beta cDNA libraries with UMIs came from 5'RACE using constant-segment primers. A single record per CDR3 protein comes from TCRdb applying MiXCR to the 5' RACE reads. The repertoire holds some 440,000 distinct CDR3 sequences, with roughly 25% as singletons. V dropped 6 bases and J dropped 7; count of bases not matched to a gene: 2. There are 11 residues in the CDR3. The germline gives CDR1 MNHEY, CDR2 SVGAGI. Concerning this clonotype: Its antigen is undetermined.

Study findings and constraints: That cross-reactive memory joined was suggested by some responding clones appearing in pre-infection memory. Contracting clones localized mainly to CM and EM when CD4+ and mainly to EMRA when CD8+.

This chain joins TRBV6-5 and TRBJ1-1; 7 bases match TRBD1. Sequencing used PBMCs or a T cell subset sorted from them (not recorded which). The TCR was taken from an adult woman who had mild COVID-19 (a few samples of this study predate the infection). Cell type and time point are not known. The CDR3 region is CASRRDSEAFF. In nucleotides, the CDR3 is TGTGCCAGCAGAAGGGACAGTGAAGCTTTCTTT.